The 7 T cell receptor beta chains below were found in one sample sequenced in a study of cytomegalovirus exposure and HLA in healthy donors. Primers for the PCR totalled 60 Vbeta and 13 Jbeta. TCRdb keeps only in-frame clones here, not all; method: immunoSEQ multiplex PCR. The sample has about 130,000 clones, around 77% seen once. Sequencing input: PBMCs. The origin of the receptors is a male donor in good health and CMV-seropositive.

This clone was found a few times. The chain employs TRBV2 and TRBJ2-2; the D is unclear. Trimming removed 0 bases from V and 7 bases from J, with 6 bases in between. The germline V gene encodes CDR1 SNHLY and CDR2 FYNNEI. The CDR3 loop spans 13 amino acids. CDR3: CASSEALGGELFF. The CDR3 region has the DNA TGTGCCAGCAGTGAAGCTCTCGGCGGGGAGCTGTTTTTT.

This clone has just one count. The CDR3, as DNA: TGTGCCAGCAGCCCGGGGGGGGGAGCATCTGGAAACACCATATATTTT. Amino acids: CASSPGGGASGNTIYF. This chain links TRBV7-7 with TRBJ1-3; tentative D call: TRBD1 (5 bases). The CDR3 loop spans 16 amino acids. Trimming removed 5 bases at V and 1 base at J, with 15 bases between. Germline loops: CDR1 SSHAT, CDR2 FNYEAQ (reference sequence).

This clone was seen only once. The identical CDR3 is also encoded by other nucleotide sequences in the sample. V is TRBV29-1 and J is TRBJ2-5; no clear D. This CDR3 spans 12 amino acids. V dropped 1 base and J dropped 2 bases, with 5 bases sitting between them. The germline V gene encodes CDR1 SQVTM and CDR2 ANQGSEA. CDR3 loop: CSVEVAQETQYF. DNA for the CDR3: TGCAGCGTTGAAGTGGCTCAAGAGACCCAGTACTTC.

The chain is built from TRBV2 and TRBJ2-5, with D possibly being TRBD1 (6 bases). This CDR3 spans 13 amino acids. CDR1 is SNHLY and CDR2 is FYNNEI in the germline V gene. V lost 4 bases to trimming and J lost 5 bases, with 11 bases between them. CDR3 bases: TGTGCCAGCAGTGTACAGGGATCTGAGACCCAGTACTTC. It encodes CASSVQGSETQYF.

J is TRBJ2-5 and V is TRBV6-1; 9 bases line up with TRBD1. CDR3 length: 15 amino acids. J gave up 6 bases and V 4 bases, and 9 bases lay outside the gene matches. The germline gives CDR1 MNHNS, CDR2 SASEGT. DNA for the CDR3: TGTGCCAGCAGTGCACCGGGACAGGGTTTGAAGACCCAGTACTTC. Its protein is CASSAPGQGLKTQYF.

V usage is TRBV7-2 and J usage is TRBJ2-4; D may be TRBD1 (5 bases). Deletions cut 3 bases from V and 12 bases from J, with 15 bases between. The CDR3 totals 13 residues. Germline loops: CDR1 SGHTA, CDR2 FQGNSA. CDR3 in DNA: TGTGCCAGCAGCTTCCAGGGTAGAGACAGTCAGTACTTC. It yields the protein CASSFQGRDSQYF. Using reference TRBV7-2 and TRBJ2-4 for the parts outside the CDR3, the full variable domain is GAGVSQSPSNKVTEKGKDVELRCDPISGHTALYWYRQSLGQGLEFLIYFQGNSAPDKSGLPSDRFSAERTGGSVSTLTIQRTQQEDSAVYLCASSFQGRDSQYFGAGTRLSVL.

V gene TRBV28 combines with J gene TRBJ2-7; TRBD1 is a possible D gene (5 bases). This CDR3 has 12 residues. Germline V gene sequence: CDR1 MDHEN, CDR2 SYDVKM. Trimming removed 3 bases at V and 4 bases at J, with 7 bases between. CDR3 nucleotide sequence: TGTGCCAGCAGTTTGGGGCTTTACGAGCAGTACTTC. This codes for CASSLGLYEQYF.